Detailed here is one T cell receptor beta chain. What it binds is not known. An end of the junction differs from the germline gene, which may be a read error. Each 20-30 mg portion of unsorted bulk tissue served as the source for co-extraction of RNA and DNA. These patients lived with chronic HBV infection and had never been treated. The sample originates from a study of tumor-infiltrating lymphocytes in primary liver carcinoma. Study-wide background: The tumors, T1-T3 N0M0 lesions, were roughly 4.2 to 11 cm across. Samples yielded about 3.5 to 7.5 million productive TCRbeta reads, similar across tissue types.

Whole-study findings and limits: Tumor-blood pairs (like tumor-adjacent pairs) overlapped less than tumor region pairs did.

In germline, CDR1 is SQVTM, CDR2 ANQGSEA. CDR3 size: 16 residues. Using a constant-region primer together with ProtoScript II reverse transcriptase, TCR beta cDNA was made from 500 to 650 ng of total RNA. Libraries of TCR beta came from three nested multiplex PCR rounds with slightly modified ARM-PCR. It was with TRBV1-TRBV30 forward primers and a C-beta reverse primer that the first two PCR rounds were run, at roughly 10 cycles each. One entry per CDR3 protein, called by TCRdb with MiXCR from the multiplex PCR reads. Here the sample spans over 100,000 distinct CDR3 sequences, 65% to 75% being singletons.

Sequencing input: tumor-adjacent normal liver tissue. This TCR derives from an older woman with primary liver carcinoma and hepatitis B virus infection. The chain combines TRBV29-1 with TRBJ2-3; 14 positions match TRBD2. The CDR3 region has the DNA TGCAGCGTCACCGGACTAGCGGGAGGTGCTGGAGATACGCAGTGTTTC. This translates into CSVTGLAGGAGDTQCF.